This is a list of T cell receptor beta chains from one sample in a study of cytomegalovirus exposure and HLA in healthy donors. The assay was immunoSEQ multiplex PCR, and TCRdb's table has in-frame clones only and misses some. The data contain tens of thousands of clones, 84% of them singletons. Sequencing was done on a sample of PBMCs. Every receptor here comes from a woman between 18 and 30 years old in good health and CMV-seronegative. The CDR3 runs from the conserved cysteine through the conserved F or W. Fields, in order: J gene, D gene, clone size, V gene, CDR3 length, CDR3 protein, CDR3 DNA. The D gene is left open where the match is weak. Clone size appears in some rows only: once, few, many, or a class for an expanded clone.

J gene: TRBJ1-2
D gene: TRBD1
clone size: .
V gene: TRBV9
CDR3 length: 13
CDR3 protein: CASSRQGNYGYTF
CDR3 DNA: TGTGCCAGCAGCCGACAGGGAAACTATGGCTACACCTTC

J gene: TRBJ2-2
D gene: .
clone size: .
V gene: TRBV7-7
CDR3 length: 13
CDR3 protein: CASSSDSTGELFF
CDR3 DNA: TGTGCCAGCAGCTCCGACAGCACCGGGGAGCTGTTTTTT

J gene: TRBJ2-2
D gene: .
clone size: .
V gene: TRBV21-1
CDR3 length: 16
CDR3 protein: CASTGQGNANTGELFF
CDR3 DNA: TGTGCCAGCACCGGACAGGGTAACGCGAACACCGGGGAGCTGTTTTTT

J gene: TRBJ2-7
D gene: .
clone size: .
V gene: TRBV6-5
CDR3 length: 15
CDR3 protein: CASSYGQLGIYEQYF
CDR3 DNA: TGTGCCAGCAGTTACGGACAGTTAGGCATCTACGAGCAGTACTTC

J gene: TRBJ1-2
D gene: .
clone size: .
V gene: TRBV29-1
CDR3 length: 11
CDR3 protein: CSVESQALDPF
CDR3 DNA: TGCAGCGTTGAAAGTCAGGCCCTCGACCCCTTC

J gene: TRBJ1-5
D gene: TRBD1
clone size: .
V gene: TRBV2
CDR3 length: 17
CDR3 protein: CASSPGQGNVGNQPQHF
CDR3 DNA: TGTGCCAGCAGTCCGGGACAGGGTAACGTCGGCAATCAGCCCCAGCATTTT

J gene: TRBJ2-7
D gene: TRBD2
clone size: .
V gene: TRBV5-4
CDR3 length: 15
CDR3 protein: CASSPGTSGVYEQYF
CDR3 DNA: TGTGCCAGCAGCCCCGGGACTAGCGGGGTCTACGAGCAGTACTTC

J gene: TRBJ2-7
D gene: TRBD2
clone size: .
V gene: TRBV7-3
CDR3 length: 13
CDR3 protein: CASGLAGPNEQYF
CDR3 DNA: TGTGCCAGTGGACTAGCGGGACCCAACGAGCAGTACTTC

J gene: TRBJ2-1
D gene: TRBD1
clone size: .
V gene: TRBV7-6
CDR3 length: 14
CDR3 protein: CASSLGTGGDEQFF
CDR3 DNA: TGTGCCAGCAGCTTAGGGACAGGGGGTGATGAGCAGTTCTTC

J gene: TRBJ2-5
D gene: TRBD2
clone size: .
V gene: TRBV29-1
CDR3 length: 15
CDR3 protein: CSVAAGGIRGETQYF
CDR3 DNA: TGCAGCGTTGCCGCCGGGGGGATCCGCGGAGAGACCCAGTACTTC

J gene: TRBJ1-1
D gene: TRBD1
clone size: .
V gene: TRBV7-9
CDR3 length: 14
CDR3 protein: CASSTGTGYTEAFF
CDR3 DNA: TGTGCCAGCAGCACCGGGACAGGGTACACTGAAGCTTTCTTT

J gene: TRBJ2-7
D gene: TRBD1
clone size: .
V gene: TRBV28
CDR3 length: 15
CDR3 protein: CASSFLTGVNDEQYF
CDR3 DNA: TGTGCCAGCAGTTTCCTGACAGGGGTCAACGACGAGCAGTACTTC

J gene: TRBJ2-7
D gene: .
clone size: .
V gene: TRBV7-2
CDR3 length: 13
CDR3 protein: CASSLGADYEQYF
CDR3 DNA: TGTGCCAGCAGCTTGGGGGCTGACTACGAGCAGTACTTC

J gene: TRBJ2-1
D gene: .
clone size: .
V gene: TRBV7-3
CDR3 length: 15
CDR3 protein: CASSLTSNREREQFF
CDR3 DNA: TGTGCCAGCAGCTTAACTTCTAATAGGGAGAGGGAGCAGTTCTTC

J gene: TRBJ2-3
D gene: .
clone size: .
V gene: TRBV2
CDR3 length: 14
CDR3 protein: CASSEDSTRDTQYF
CDR3 DNA: TGTGCCAGCAGCGAGGACTCAACTAGGGATACGCAGTATTTT

J gene: TRBJ1-5
D gene: .
clone size: .
V gene: TRBV28
CDR3 length: 14
CDR3 protein: CASRKGVGNQPQHF
CDR3 DNA: TGTGCCAGCAGAAAAGGGGTGGGCAATCAGCCCCAGCATTTT

J gene: TRBJ1-5
D gene: .
clone size: .
V gene: TRBV28
CDR3 length: 15
CDR3 protein: CASSPPTGPNQPQNF
CDR3 DNA: TGTGCCAGCAGTCCCCCGACAGGCCCCAATCAGCCCCAGAATTTT

J gene: TRBJ1-5
D gene: .
clone size: .
V gene: TRBV7-2
CDR3 length: 15
CDR3 protein: CASSLAAAGVQPQNF
CDR3 DNA: TGTGCCAGCAGCTTAGCGGCGGCAGGGGTTCAGCCCCAGAATTTT

J gene: TRBJ1-1
D gene: .
clone size: .
V gene: TRBV5-1
CDR3 length: 14
CDR3 protein: CASSLAGGAISTFF
CDR3 DNA: TGCGCCAGCAGCTTGGCCGGGGGGGCGATATCGACTTTCTTT

J gene: TRBJ2-3
D gene: TRBD2
clone size: .
V gene: TRBV7-6
CDR3 length: 14
CDR3 protein: CASQVGGETDTQYF
CDR3 DNA: TGTGCCAGCCAAGTCGGGGGGGAGACAGATACGCAGTATTTT

J gene: TRBJ1-5
D gene: .
clone size: .
V gene: TRBV4-1
CDR3 length: 16
CDR3 protein: CASSQVPFRGNQPQHF
CDR3 DNA: TGCGCCAGCAGCCAAGTCCCCTTCAGGGGTAATCAGCCCCAGCATTTT

J gene: TRBJ2-3
D gene: TRBD2
clone size: .
V gene: TRBV7-8
CDR3 length: 16
CDR3 protein: CASSSLAGLSTDTQYF
CDR3 DNA: TGTGCCAGCAGCTCTCTAGCGGGATTGAGCACAGATACGCAGTATTTT

J gene: TRBJ2-1
D gene: .
clone size: .
V gene: TRBV5-6
CDR3 length: 16
CDR3 protein: CASSSVEIPSYNEQFF
CDR3 DNA: TGTGCCAGCAGCTCGGTAGAAATTCCCTCCTACAATGAGCAGTTCTTC

J gene: TRBJ1-5
D gene: .
clone size: .
V gene: TRBV19
CDR3 length: 15
CDR3 protein: CASRIIRTDNQPQNF
CDR3 DNA: TGTGCCAGTAGGATAATCCGGACAGACAATCAGCCCCAGAATTTT

J gene: TRBJ2-7
D gene: .
clone size: .
V gene: TRBV6-1
CDR3 length: 11
CDR3 protein: CASTTGHLLHF
CDR3 DNA: TGTGCCAGCACCACCGGACATCTCCTCCACTTC

J gene: TRBJ2-1
D gene: .
clone size: few
V gene: TRBV5-6
CDR3 length: 16
CDR3 protein: CASSLMNPSSYNEQFF
CDR3 DNA: TGTGCCAGCAGCTTGATGAACCCTAGCTCCTACAATGAGCAGTTCTTC

J gene: TRBJ1-1
D gene: TRBD1
clone size: .
V gene: TRBV27
CDR3 length: 16
CDR3 protein: CASSYAPTGAGTEAFF
CDR3 DNA: TGTGCCAGCAGTTACGCTCCAACAGGGGCGGGCACTGAAGCTTTCTTT

J gene: TRBJ1-2
D gene: .
clone size: .
V gene: TRBV4-1
CDR3 length: 13
CDR3 protein: CASSQDGAAGYTF
CDR3 DNA: TGCGCCAGCAGCCAAGATGGGGCAGCTGGCTACACCTTC

J gene: TRBJ2-2
D gene: TRBD2
clone size: .
V gene: TRBV27
CDR3 length: 15
CDR3 protein: CASSWTSSNTGELFF
CDR3 DNA: TGTGCCAGCAGTTGGACTAGCTCGAACACCGGGGAGCTGTTTTTT

J gene: TRBJ2-7
D gene: TRBD2
clone size: once
V gene: TRBV4-2
CDR3 length: 15
CDR3 protein: CASSPSGGSTYEQYF
CDR3 DNA: TGTGCCAGCAGCCCTAGCGGGGGGTCCACCTACGAGCAGTACTTC

J gene: TRBJ1-3
D gene: .
clone size: few
V gene: TRBV4-1
CDR3 length: 15
CDR3 protein: CASSQVSGRGNTIYF
CDR3 DNA: TGCGCCAGCAGCCAAGTCTCTGGGAGAGGAAACACCATATATTTT

J gene: TRBJ2-3
D gene: TRBD2
clone size: .
V gene: TRBV4-1
CDR3 length: 19
CDR3 protein: CASSQGASGGAGRTDTQYF
CDR3 DNA: TGCGCCAGCAGCCAAGGGGCTAGCGGGGGGGCCGGGAGAACAGATACGCAGTATTTT

J gene: TRBJ2-5
D gene: TRBD1
clone size: .
V gene: TRBV11-2
CDR3 length: 16
CDR3 protein: CASSSTFDRDQETQYF
CDR3 DNA: TGTGCCAGCAGCTCGACCTTTGACAGGGACCAAGAGACCCAGTACTTC

J gene: TRBJ1-3
D gene: .
clone size: .
V gene: TRBV18
CDR3 length: 16
CDR3 protein: CASSPQGQNSGNTIYF
CDR3 DNA: TGTGCCAGCTCACCGCAAGGACAGAACTCTGGAAACACCATATATTTT

J gene: TRBJ2-3
D gene: .
clone size: .
V gene: TRBV27
CDR3 length: 15
CDR3 protein: CASSLSRVLSDTQYF
CDR3 DNA: TGTGCCAGCAGTTTAAGCAGGGTTCTTTCAGATACGCAGTATTTT

J gene: TRBJ1-5
D gene: .
clone size: .
V gene: TRBV6-1
CDR3 length: 14
CDR3 protein: CASSDEQSNQPQHF
CDR3 DNA: TGTGCCAGCAGTGACGAACAGTCCAATCAGCCCCAGCATTTT

J gene: TRBJ2-7
D gene: TRBD2
clone size: .
V gene: TRBV18
CDR3 length: 18
CDR3 protein: CASSIPAAGIFEPYEQYF
CDR3 DNA: TGTGCCAGCTCAATCCCCGCAGCGGGAATCTTCGAGCCCTACGAGCAGTACTTC

J gene: TRBJ2-2
D gene: .
clone size: .
V gene: TRBV6-1
CDR3 length: 16
CDR3 protein: CASSELGLATAGELFF
CDR3 DNA: TGTGCCAGCAGTGAATTAGGCCTAGCGACGGCCGGGGAGCTGTTTTTT

J gene: TRBJ2-2
D gene: TRBD1
clone size: few
V gene: TRBV9
CDR3 length: 15
CDR3 protein: CASSVDWTGGWELFF
CDR3 DNA: TGTGCCAGCAGCGTAGATTGGACAGGGGGCTGGGAGCTGTTTTTT

J gene: TRBJ2-5
D gene: TRBD2
clone size: once
V gene: TRBV11-2
CDR3 length: 14
CDR3 protein: CASSLGGRAETQYF
CDR3 DNA: TGTGCCAGCAGCTTAGGTGGGAGGGCGGAGACCCAGTACTTC

J gene: TRBJ2-7
D gene: TRBD2
clone size: .
V gene: TRBV19
CDR3 length: 16
CDR3 protein: CASSNGLAGGRSEQYF
CDR3 DNA: TGTGCCAGTAGTAACGGACTAGCGGGAGGGCGCTCCGAGCAGTACTTC

J gene: TRBJ1-5
D gene: .
clone size: .
V gene: TRBV6-6
CDR3 length: 13
CDR3 protein: CASSWQFNQPQHF
CDR3 DNA: TGTGCCAGCAGTTGGCAGTTCAATCAGCCCCAGCATTTT

J gene: TRBJ1-2
D gene: .
clone size: .
V gene: TRBV14
CDR3 length: 14
CDR3 protein: CASSRDSKGYGYTF
CDR3 DNA: TGTGCCAGCAGCCGGGACTCCAAAGGGTATGGCTACACCTTC

J gene: TRBJ2-7
D gene: .
clone size: .
V gene: TRBV7-9
CDR3 length: 13
CDR3 protein: CASSFVGDYEQYF
CDR3 DNA: TGTGCCAGCAGCTTCGTGGGAGACTACGAGCAGTACTTC

J gene: TRBJ2-1
D gene: TRBD2
clone size: .
V gene: TRBV5-4
CDR3 length: 15
CDR3 protein: CASSSAGGSYNEQFF
CDR3 DNA: TGTGCCAGCAGCTCAGCGGGGGGATCCTACAATGAGCAGTTCTTC

J gene: TRBJ2-6
D gene: .
clone size: once
V gene: TRBV4-3
CDR3 length: 17
CDR3 protein: CASSQDRAYSGANVLTF
CDR3 DNA: TGCGCCAGCAGCCAAGACAGGGCTTACTCTGGGGCCAACGTCCTGACTTTC

J gene: TRBJ1-5
D gene: TRBD1
clone size: .
V gene: TRBV6-5
CDR3 length: 15
CDR3 protein: CASSYTGGTNQPQHF
CDR3 DNA: TGTGCCAGCAGTTACACAGGGGGCACGAACCAGCCCCAGCATTTT

J gene: TRBJ1-5
D gene: .
clone size: .
V gene: TRBV5-1
CDR3 length: 15
CDR3 protein: CASSLEAGVNRPQNF
CDR3 DNA: TGCGCCAGCAGCTTGGAGGCAGGGGTAAATCGGCCCCAGAATTTT

J gene: TRBJ2-1
D gene: TRBD1
clone size: .
V gene: TRBV9
CDR3 length: 16
CDR3 protein: CASSPSGGTGRDEQFF
CDR3 DNA: TGTGCCAGCAGCCCTAGCGGAGGGACAGGGAGGGATGAGCAGTTCTTC

J gene: TRBJ1-1
D gene: .
clone size: few
V gene: TRBV7-2
CDR3 length: 12
CDR3 protein: CASSQSAREAFF
CDR3 DNA: TGTGCCAGCAGCCAATCCGCCAGGGAAGCTTTCTTT

J gene: TRBJ2-3
D gene: TRBD2
clone size: .
V gene: TRBV29-1
CDR3 length: 15
CDR3 protein: CSVSVPGGGTDTQYF
CDR3 DNA: TGCAGCGTTTCTGTCCCGGGAGGTGGCACAGATACGCAGTATTTT

J gene: TRBJ1-3
D gene: TRBD1
clone size: .
V gene: TRBV11-2
CDR3 length: 16
CDR3 protein: CASSPFRDSRGNTIYF
CDR3 DNA: TGTGCCAGCAGCCCCTTCCGGGACAGCAGAGGAAACACCATATATTTT

J gene: TRBJ1-2
D gene: TRBD1
clone size: .
V gene: TRBV7-3
CDR3 length: 14
CDR3 protein: CASSSGQGDYGYTF
CDR3 DNA: TGTGCCAGCAGCTCGGGACAGGGGGACTATGGCTACACCTTC